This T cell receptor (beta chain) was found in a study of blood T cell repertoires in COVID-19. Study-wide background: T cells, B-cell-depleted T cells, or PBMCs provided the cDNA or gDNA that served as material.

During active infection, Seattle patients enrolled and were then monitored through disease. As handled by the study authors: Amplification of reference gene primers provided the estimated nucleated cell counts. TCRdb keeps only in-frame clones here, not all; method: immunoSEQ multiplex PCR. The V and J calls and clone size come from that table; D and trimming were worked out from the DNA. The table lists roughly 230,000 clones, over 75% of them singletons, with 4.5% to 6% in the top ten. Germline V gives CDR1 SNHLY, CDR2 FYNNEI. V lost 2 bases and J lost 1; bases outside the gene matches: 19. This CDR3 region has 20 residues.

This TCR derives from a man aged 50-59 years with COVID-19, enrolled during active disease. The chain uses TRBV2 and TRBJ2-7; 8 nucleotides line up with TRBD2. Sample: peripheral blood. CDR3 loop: CASSERERVAGTTLSYEQYF. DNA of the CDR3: TGTGCCAGCAGTGAACGGGAGAGGGTAGCGGGGACCACCCTTTCCTACGAGCAGTACTTC.